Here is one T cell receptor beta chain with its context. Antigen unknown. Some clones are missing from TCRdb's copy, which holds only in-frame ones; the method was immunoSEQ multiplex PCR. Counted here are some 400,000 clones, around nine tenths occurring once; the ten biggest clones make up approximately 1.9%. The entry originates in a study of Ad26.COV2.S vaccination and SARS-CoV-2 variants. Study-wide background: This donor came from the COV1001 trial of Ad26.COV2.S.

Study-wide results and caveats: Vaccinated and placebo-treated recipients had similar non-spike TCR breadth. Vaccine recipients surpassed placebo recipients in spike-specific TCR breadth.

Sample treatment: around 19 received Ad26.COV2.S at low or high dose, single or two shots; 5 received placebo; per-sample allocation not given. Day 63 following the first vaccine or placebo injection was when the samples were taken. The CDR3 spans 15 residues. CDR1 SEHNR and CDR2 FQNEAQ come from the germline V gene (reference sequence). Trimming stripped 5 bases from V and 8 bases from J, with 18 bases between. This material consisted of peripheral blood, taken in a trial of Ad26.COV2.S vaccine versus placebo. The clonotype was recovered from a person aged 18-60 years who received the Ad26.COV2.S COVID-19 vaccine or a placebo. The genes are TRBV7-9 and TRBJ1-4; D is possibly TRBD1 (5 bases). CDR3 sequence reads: CASSPQGGSTEKLFF. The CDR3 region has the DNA TGTGCCAGCAGCCCGCAGGGTGGGTCGACGGAAAAACTGTTTTTT.